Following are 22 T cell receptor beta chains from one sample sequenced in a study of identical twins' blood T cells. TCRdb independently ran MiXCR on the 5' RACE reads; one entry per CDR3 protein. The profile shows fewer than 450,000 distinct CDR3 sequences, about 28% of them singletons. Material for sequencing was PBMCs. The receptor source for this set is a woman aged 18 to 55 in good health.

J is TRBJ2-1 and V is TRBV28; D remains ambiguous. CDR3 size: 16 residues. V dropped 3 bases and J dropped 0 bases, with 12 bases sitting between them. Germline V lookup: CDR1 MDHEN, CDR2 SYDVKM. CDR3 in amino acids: CASSFLGRSSYNEQFF. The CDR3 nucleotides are TGTGCCAGCAGTTTTTTGGGCAGGAGCTCCTACAATGAGCAGTTCTTC. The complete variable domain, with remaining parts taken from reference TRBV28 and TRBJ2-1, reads DVKVTQSSRYLVKRTGEKVFLECVQDMDHENMFWYRQDPGLGLRLIYFSYDVKMKEKGDIPEGYSVSREKKERFSLILESASTNQTSMYLCASSFLGRSSYNEQFFGPGTRLTVL.

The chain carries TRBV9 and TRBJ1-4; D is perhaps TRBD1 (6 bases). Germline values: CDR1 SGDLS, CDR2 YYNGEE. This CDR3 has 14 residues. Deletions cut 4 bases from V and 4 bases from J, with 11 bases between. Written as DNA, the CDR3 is TGTGCCAGCAGCAGAGACAGGTATAATGAAAAACTGTTTTTT. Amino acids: CASSRDRYNEKLFF.

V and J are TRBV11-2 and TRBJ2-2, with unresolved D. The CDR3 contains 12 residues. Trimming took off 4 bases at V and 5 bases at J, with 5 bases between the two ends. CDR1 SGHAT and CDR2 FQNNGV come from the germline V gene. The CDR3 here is CASSSQTGELFF. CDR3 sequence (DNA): TGTGCCAGCAGCTCCCAGACCGGGGAGCTGTTTTTT.

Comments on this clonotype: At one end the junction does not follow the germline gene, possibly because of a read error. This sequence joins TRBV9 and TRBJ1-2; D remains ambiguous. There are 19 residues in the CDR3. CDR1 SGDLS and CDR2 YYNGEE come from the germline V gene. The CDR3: CASRTGVASAFHAGYDYTF. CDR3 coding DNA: TGTGCCAGCAGGACGGGAGTTGCGTCGGCGTTTCACGCAGGCTATGACTACACCTTC.

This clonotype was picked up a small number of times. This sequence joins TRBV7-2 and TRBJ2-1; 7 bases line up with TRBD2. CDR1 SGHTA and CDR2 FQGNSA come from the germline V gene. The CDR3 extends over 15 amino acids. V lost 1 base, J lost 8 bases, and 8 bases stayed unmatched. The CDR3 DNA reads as TGTGCCAGCAGCTTAGATCTGCGGAGCGGGGATGAGCAGTTCTTC. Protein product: CASSLDLRSGDEQFF.

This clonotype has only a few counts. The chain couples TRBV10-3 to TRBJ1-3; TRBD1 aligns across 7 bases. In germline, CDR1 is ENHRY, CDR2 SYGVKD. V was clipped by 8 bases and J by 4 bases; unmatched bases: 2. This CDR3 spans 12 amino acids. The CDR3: CAIGRGGNTIYF. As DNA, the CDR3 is TGTGCCATCGGCAGGGGGGGAAACACCATATATTTT.

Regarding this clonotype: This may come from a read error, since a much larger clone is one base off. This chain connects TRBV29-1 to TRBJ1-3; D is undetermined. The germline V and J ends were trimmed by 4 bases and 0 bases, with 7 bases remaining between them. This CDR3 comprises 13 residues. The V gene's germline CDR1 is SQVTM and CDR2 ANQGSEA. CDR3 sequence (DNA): TGCAGCGTTGTCGGCGGCTCTGGAAACACCATATATTTT. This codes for CSVVGGSGNTIYF.

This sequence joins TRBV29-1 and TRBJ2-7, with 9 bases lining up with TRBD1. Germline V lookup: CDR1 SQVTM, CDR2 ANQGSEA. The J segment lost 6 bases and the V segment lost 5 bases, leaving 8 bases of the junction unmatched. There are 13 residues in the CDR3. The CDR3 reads CSVPGQGFSEQYF. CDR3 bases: TGCAGCGTTCCGGGACAGGGCTTCTCCGAGCAGTACTTC.

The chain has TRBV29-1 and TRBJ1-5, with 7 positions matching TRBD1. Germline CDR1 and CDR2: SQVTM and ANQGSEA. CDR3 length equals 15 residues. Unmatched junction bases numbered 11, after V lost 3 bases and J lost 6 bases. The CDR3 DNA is TGCAGCGTTGACCTCCGGGACAGAGTTGGTCAGCCCCAGCATTTT. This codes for CSVDLRDRVGQPQHF.

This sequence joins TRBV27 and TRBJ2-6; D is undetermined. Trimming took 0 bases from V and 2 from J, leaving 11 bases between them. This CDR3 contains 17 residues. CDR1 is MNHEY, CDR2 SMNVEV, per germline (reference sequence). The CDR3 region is CASSLSGYLTGANVLTF. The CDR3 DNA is TGTGCCAGCAGTTTATCCGGATATTTAACTGGGGCCAACGTCCTGACTTTC.

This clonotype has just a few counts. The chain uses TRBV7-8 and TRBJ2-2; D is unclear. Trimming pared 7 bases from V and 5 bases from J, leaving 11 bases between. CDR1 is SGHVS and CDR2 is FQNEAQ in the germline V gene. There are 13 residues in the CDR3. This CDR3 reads CASIILPTGELFF. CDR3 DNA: TGTGCCAGCATTATCCTCCCGACCGGGGAGCTGTTTTTT.

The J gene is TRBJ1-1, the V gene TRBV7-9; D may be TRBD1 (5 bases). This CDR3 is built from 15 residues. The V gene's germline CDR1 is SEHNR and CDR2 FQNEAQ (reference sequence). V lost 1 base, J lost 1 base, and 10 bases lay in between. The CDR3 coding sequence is TGTGCCAGCAGCTTAGAAGGAACAGGGAACACTGAAGCTTTCTTT. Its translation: CASSLEGTGNTEAFF. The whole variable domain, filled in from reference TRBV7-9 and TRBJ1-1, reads DTGVSQNPRHKITKRGQNVTFRCDPISEHNRLYWYRQTLGQGPEFLTYFQNEAQLEKSRLLSDRFSAERPKGSFSTLEIQRTEQGDSAMYLCASSLEGTGNTEAFFGQGTRLTVV.

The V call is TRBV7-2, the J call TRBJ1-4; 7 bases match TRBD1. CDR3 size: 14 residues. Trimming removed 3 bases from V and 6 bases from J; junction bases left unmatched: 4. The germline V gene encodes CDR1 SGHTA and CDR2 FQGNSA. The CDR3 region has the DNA TGTGCCAGCAGCTTGACAGGGACTTATGAAAAACTGTTTTTT. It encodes CASSLTGTYEKLFF.

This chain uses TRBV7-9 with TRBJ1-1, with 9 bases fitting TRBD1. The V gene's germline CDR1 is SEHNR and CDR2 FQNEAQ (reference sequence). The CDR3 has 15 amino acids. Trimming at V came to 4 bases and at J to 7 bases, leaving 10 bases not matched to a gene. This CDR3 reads CASSSTGGAGLEAFF. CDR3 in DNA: TGTGCCAGCAGCTCTACAGGGGGCGCAGGCCTTGAAGCTTTCTTT.

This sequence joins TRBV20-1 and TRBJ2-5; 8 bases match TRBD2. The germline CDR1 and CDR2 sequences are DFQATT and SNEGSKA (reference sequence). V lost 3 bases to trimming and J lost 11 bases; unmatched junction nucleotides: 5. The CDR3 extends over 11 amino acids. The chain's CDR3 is CSASGGRSQYF. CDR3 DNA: TGCAGTGCTAGTGGCGGGAGGTCGCAGTACTTC.

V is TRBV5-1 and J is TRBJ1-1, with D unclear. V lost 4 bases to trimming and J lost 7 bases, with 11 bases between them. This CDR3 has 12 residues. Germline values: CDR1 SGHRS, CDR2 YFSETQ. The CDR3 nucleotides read TGCGCCAGCAGCAAAGACCGGAGTGAAGCTTTCTTT. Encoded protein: CASSKDRSEAFF.

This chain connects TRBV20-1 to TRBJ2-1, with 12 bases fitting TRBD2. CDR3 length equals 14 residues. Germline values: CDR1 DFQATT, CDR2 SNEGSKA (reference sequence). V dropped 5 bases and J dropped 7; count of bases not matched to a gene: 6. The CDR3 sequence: CSALAGGPKNEQFF. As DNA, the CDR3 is TGCAGTGCTCTAGCGGGAGGGCCGAAGAATGAGCAGTTCTTC.

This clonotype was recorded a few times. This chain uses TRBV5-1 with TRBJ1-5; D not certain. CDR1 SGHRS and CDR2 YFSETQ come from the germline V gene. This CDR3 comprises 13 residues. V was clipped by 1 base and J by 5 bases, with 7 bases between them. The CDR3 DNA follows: TGCGCCAGCAGCTTGAATTGGGATCAGCCCCAGCATTTT. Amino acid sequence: CASSLNWDQPQHF.

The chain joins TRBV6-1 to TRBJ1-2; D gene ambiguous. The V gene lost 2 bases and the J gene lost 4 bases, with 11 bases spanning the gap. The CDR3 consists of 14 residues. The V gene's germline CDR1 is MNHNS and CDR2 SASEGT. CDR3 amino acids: CASSEKGLIYGYTF. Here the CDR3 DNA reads TGTGCCAGCAGTGAAAAAGGACTGATCTATGGCTACACCTTC.

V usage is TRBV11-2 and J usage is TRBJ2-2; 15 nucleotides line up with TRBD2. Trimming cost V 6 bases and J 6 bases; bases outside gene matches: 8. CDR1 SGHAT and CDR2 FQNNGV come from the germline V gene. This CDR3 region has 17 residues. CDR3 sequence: CASRGTSGRSKAGELFF. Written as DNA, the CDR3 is TGTGCCAGCAGGGGGACTAGCGGGAGGTCCAAGGCCGGGGAGCTGTTTTTT.

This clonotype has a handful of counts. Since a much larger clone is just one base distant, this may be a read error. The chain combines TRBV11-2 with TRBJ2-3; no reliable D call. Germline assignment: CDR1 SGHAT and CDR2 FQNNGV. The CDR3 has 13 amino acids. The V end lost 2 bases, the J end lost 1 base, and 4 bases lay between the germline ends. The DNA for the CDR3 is TGTGCCAGCAGCTTATACGGCACAGATACGCAGTATTTT. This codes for CASSLYGTDTQYF.

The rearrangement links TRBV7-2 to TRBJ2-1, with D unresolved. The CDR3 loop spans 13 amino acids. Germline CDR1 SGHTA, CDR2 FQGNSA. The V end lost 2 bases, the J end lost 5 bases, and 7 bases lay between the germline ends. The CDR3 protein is CASSLSNDNEQFF. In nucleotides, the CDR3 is TGTGCCAGCAGCTTATCTAATGACAATGAGCAGTTCTTC.